The sequence of this T cell receptor (beta chain) was determined in a study of CD8 T cells in Susac syndrome (dated by TCRdb to the late 2010s). Notes on the research overall: The study used repertoire sequencing to test whether antigen drove CD8+ T cell activation and differentiation in Susac syndrome. CD8+ T cell repertoire clonality was compared between about a dozen healthy donors, about 14 Susac syndrome patients and 15 or so multiple sclerosis patients. Results the study describes overall, beyond this receptor: The TCR sequencing and HLA analysis was acknowledged to have included a relatively small number of individuals.

V is reduced by 5 bases and J by 4 bases, leaving a spacing of 11 bases between them. In the germline V gene (reference sequence), CDR1 corresponds to MNHEY and CDR2 to SMNVEV. Including cysteine and phenylalanine, the CDR3 has 14 amino acids. The only DNA kept is the CDR3, 42 bases in frame from the first base. RNA was extracted using the RNeasy kit, and about 0.45 to 1 ug of the RNA was reverse transcribed with random hexamers. The immunoSEQ multiplex PCR assay, covering 54 Vbeta and 13 Jbeta segments, was used to amplify TCR beta CDR3 regions. To correct PCR amplification bias, a synthetic template baseline was used for both primer optimization and computational correction. On the study's bioinformatics: Reads were annotated to V, D and J genes per IMGT and analyzed with immunoSEQ Analyzer, keeping only productive sequences. To calculate clonality, Shannon entropy was normalized by log2 of the number of productive unique sequences and then subtracted from one. For each patient and control, public and private clones were evaluated within the 100 most prevalent clones. Clones were defined as Susac-specific if absent from the healthy and MS cohorts, from 900 to 1,200 published viral clones and from other ImmuneACCESS disease sequences. In TCRdb, the public reads were trimmed at Q25 with fastp and aligned with MiXCR, with productive beta chains retained. Each CDR3 protein gets just one entry, which takes the most common genes and DNA from the rows behind it. What appears here as the V and J calls and clone size reflects TCRdb's work, not the paper's. The sample profile shows more than 70,000 distinct CDR3 sequences; approximately 95% of them were found once. Of the sample, less than 0.35% falls within the top ten clones.

High-throughput TCR beta sequencing profiled peripheral blood CD8+ and CD4+ T cells from healthy donors, Susac syndrome patients and multiple sclerosis patients. Healthy donors were age- and sex-matched controls. Bulk CD8+ and CD4+ T cells were purified by magnetic negative isolation, while CD8+ TEMRA cells were enriched using FACS. Blood was collected in EDTA tubes and processed within 24 hours, with PBMCs isolated through density gradient centrifugation. PBMCs destined for TCR sequencing were cryopreserved in liquid nitrogen and later thawed in a 37 °C water bath. The sorted or isolated CD4+, CD8+ and CD8+ TEMRA cells had a purity of 90% or higher. Concerning this clonotype: Its cognate antigen has yet to be identified. Base qualities are missing; no much larger clone stands one base away.

Sequencing used CD8+ T cells from PBMCs. The V and J segments used are TRBV27 and TRBJ2-2, and perhaps TRBD1 as D gene, on 6 matching bases. This clonotype was obtained from a human donor in good health. The CDR3 in this case is CASSRRGGTGELFF. The DNA is as follows: TGTGCCAGCAGTAGACGAGGGGGCACCGGGGAGCTGTTTTTT.